This T cell receptor (beta chain) was sequenced in a study of human T cells and chemical hapten exposure. Across the whole study: Alopecia areata, totalis or universalis affected patients who were mostly female. Findings of the study overall: While controls formed fewer of them, expanded TCRs formed significantly more large CDR3 similarity clusters.

Time point indicated: patch test 3, about 24 weeks after DPC sensitization. Treatment denoted: therapeutic diphenylcyclopropenone sensitization with weekly scalp DPC. Per the original data handling: Samples had a median of around 100,000 TCRs, ranging roughly 23,224 to 690,600. TCRdb called the RACE reads again in MiXCR, with one record for every CDR3 protein. The V and J calls and clone size come from TCRdb's table, not from the authors' own analysis. Among roughly 71,000 distinct CDR3 sequences, 11% were seen once, and the ten largest hold more than 1.2%. Per germline, CDR1 MNHEY and CDR2 SVGAGI. The CDR3 covers 16 residues. V lost 0 bases and J lost 3; bases outside the gene matches: 5. This clonotype was counted at least ten times. The target antigen is unknown.

This receptor was obtained from a woman between 45 and 65 years old with alopecia areata. Some clones in this sample may be carry-over from other donors' samples. The rearrangement uses TRBV6-5 and TRBJ2-3; 8 positions match TRBD2. The sequences come from whole blood, collected in connection with sensitization to the hapten diphenylcyclopropenone (DPC). The CDR3 region is CASSYSTGGRTDTQYF. Here the CDR3 DNA reads TGTGCCAGCAGTTACTCGACGGGGGGGAGAACAGATACGCAGTATTTT.